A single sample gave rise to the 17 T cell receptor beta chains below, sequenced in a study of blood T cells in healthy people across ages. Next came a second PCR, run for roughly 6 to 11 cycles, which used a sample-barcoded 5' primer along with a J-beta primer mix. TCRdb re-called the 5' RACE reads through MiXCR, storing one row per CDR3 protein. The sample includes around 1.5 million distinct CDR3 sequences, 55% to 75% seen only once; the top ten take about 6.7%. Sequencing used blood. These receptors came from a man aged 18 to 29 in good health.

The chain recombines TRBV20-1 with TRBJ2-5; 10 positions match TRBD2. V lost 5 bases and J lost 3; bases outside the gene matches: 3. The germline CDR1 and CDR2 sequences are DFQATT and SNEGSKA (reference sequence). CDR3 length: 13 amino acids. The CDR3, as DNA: TGCAGTGCTCTAGCGGGAGACGAAGAGACCCAGTACTTC. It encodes CSALAGDEETQYF.

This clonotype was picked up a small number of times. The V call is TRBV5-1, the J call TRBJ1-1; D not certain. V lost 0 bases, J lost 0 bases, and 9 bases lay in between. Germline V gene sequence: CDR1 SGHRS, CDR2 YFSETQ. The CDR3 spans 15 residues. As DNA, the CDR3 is TGCGCCAGCAGCTTGGGACATGACCTGAACACTGAAGCTTTCTTT. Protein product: CASSLGHDLNTEAFF.

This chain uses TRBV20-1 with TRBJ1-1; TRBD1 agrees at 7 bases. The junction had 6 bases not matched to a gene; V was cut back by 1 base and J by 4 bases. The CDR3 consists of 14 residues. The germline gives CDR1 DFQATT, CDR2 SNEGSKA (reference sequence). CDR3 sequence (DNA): TGCAGTGCTAGAGCGACAGGGACCGGCACTGAAGCTTTCTTT. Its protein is CSARATGTGTEAFF.

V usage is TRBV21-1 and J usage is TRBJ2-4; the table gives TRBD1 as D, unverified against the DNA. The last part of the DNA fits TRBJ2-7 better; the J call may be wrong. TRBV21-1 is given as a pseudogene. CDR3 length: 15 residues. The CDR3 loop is CASSKGNRTPYEQYF. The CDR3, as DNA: TGTGCCAGCAGCAAAGGGAATCGGACACCATACGAGCAGTACTTC.

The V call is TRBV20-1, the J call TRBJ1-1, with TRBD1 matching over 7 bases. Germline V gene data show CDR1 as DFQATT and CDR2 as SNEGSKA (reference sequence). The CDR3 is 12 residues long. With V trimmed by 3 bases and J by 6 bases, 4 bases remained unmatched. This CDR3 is CSARQGGAEAFF. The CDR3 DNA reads TGCAGTGCTAGGCAGGGGGGCGCTGAAGCTTTCTTT.

This CDR3 is CASSQRVNTGELFF. CDR3 sequence (DNA): TGCGCCAGCAGCCAGCGGGTAAACACCGGGGAGCTGTTTTTT. The V call is TRBV4-1, the J call TRBJ2-2; D may be TRBD2 (5 bases). The CDR3 is made up of 14 amino acids. CDR1 is MGHRA and CDR2 is YSYEKL in the germline V gene. Trimming shortened V by 3 bases and J by 2 bases, and 7 bases separated the two germline ends.

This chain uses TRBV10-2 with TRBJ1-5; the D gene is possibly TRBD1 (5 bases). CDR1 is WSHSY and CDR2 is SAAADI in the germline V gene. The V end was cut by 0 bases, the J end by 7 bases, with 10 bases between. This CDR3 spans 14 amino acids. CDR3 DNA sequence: TGCGCCAGCAGTGAGTCGGGGCTCCGGCAGCCCCAGCATTTT. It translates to CASSESGLRQPQHF.

CDR3 nucleotide sequence: TGTGCCAGCAGCCAAAACAGGTTTTACGAGCAGTACTTC. Its protein product is CASSQNRFYEQYF. This chain links TRBV4-2 with TRBJ2-7; D perhaps matches TRBD1 (5 bases). The CDR3 totals 13 residues. V lost 2 bases to trimming and J lost 4 bases, with 9 bases between them. Germline V gives CDR1 LGHNA, CDR2 YNFKEQ.

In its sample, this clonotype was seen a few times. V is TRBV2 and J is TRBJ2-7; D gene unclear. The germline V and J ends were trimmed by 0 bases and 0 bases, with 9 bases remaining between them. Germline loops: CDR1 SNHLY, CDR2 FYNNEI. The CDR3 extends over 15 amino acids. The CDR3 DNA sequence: TGTGCCAGCAGTGAAGCGCCTGGCGGCTCCTACGAGCAGTACTTC. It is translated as CASSEAPGGSYEQYF.

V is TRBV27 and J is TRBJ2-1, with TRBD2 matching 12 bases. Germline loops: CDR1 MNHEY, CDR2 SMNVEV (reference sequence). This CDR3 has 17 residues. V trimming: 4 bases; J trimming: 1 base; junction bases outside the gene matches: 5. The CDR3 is CASSSWTSGNSYNEQFF. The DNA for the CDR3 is TGTGCCAGCAGTTCCTGGACTAGCGGGAATTCCTACAATGAGCAGTTCTTC.

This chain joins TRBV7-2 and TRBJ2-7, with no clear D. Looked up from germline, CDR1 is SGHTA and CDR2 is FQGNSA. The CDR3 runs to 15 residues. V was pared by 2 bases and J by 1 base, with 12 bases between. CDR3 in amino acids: CASSLRRGQSYEQYF. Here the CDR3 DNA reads TGTGCCAGCAGCTTACGTAGAGGTCAGTCCTACGAGCAGTACTTC.

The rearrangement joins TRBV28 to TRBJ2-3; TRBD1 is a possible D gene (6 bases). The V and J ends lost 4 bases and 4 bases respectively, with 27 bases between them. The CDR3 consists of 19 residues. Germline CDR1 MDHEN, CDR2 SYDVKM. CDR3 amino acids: CASSSTGTTLTFHADTQYF. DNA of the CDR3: TGTGCCAGCAGTTCCACAGGGACAACCTTAACCTTTCACGCAGATACGCAGTATTTT.

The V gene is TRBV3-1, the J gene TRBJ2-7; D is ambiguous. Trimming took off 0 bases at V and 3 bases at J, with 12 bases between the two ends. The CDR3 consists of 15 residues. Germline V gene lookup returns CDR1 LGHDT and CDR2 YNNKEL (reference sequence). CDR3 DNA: TGTGCCAGCAGCCAAGACGACGGGTCCTTCTACGAGCAGTACTTC. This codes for CASSQDDGSFYEQYF.

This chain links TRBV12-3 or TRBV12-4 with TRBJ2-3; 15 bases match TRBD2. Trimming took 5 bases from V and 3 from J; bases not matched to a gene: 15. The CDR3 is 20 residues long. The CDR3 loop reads CASSQTLGLAGGLGTDTQYF. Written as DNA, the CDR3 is TGTGCCAGCAGTCAGACCCTTGGACTAGCGGGGGGGCTGGGTACAGATACGCAGTATTTT.

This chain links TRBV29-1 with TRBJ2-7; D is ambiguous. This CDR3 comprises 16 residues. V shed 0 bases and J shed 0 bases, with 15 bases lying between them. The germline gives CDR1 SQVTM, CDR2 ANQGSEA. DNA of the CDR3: TGCAGCGTTGAAGATGAAGGGCACCGAGGCTCCTACGAGCAGTACTTC. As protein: CSVEDEGHRGSYEQYF.

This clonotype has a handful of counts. The CDR3 sequence is CSAPLWATEAFF. The CDR3 nucleotides read TGCAGTGCCCCCTTGTGGGCTACTGAAGCTTTCTTT. The rearrangement joins TRBV20-1 to TRBJ1-1; D call uncertain. The CDR3 totals 12 residues. Per the germline V gene, CDR1 is DFQATT and CDR2 is SNEGSKA (reference sequence). Trimming pared 6 bases from V and 5 bases from J, leaving 13 bases between.

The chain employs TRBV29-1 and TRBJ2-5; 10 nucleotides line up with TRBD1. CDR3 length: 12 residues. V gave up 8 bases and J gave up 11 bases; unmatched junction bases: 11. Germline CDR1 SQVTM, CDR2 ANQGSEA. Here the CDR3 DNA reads TGCAGCACCGGGACAGGGGTTGGCAAGCAGTACTTC. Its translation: CSTGTGVGKQYF.